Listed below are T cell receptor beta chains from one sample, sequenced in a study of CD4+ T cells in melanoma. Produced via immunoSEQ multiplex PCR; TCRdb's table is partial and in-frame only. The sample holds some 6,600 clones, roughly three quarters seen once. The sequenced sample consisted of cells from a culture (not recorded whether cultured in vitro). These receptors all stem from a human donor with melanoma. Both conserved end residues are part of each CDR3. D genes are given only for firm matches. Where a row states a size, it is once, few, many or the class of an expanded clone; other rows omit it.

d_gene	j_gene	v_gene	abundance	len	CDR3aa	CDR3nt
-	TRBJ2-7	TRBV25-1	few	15	CASSEDRRGQYEQYF	TGTGCCAGCAGTGAAGATAGAAGGGGACAATACGAGCAGTACTTC
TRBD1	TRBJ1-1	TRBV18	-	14	CASSLNNRGGEAFF	TGTGCCAGCTCACTAAACAACAGGGGTGGTGAAGCTTTCTTT
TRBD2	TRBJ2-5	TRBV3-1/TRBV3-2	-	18	CASSQDWLAGDNQETQYF	TGTGCCAGCAGCCAAGATTGGCTAGCGGGGGACAATCAAGAGACCCAGTACTTC
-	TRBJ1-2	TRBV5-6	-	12	CASSLWGSGYTF	TGTGCCAGCAGCTTATGGGGCTCTGGCTACACCTTC
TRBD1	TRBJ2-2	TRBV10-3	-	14	CAIRRQGATGELFF	TGTGCCATCCGCCGACAGGGGGCCACCGGGGAGCTGTTTTTT
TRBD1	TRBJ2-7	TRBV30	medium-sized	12	CAWTGQGAEQYF	TGTGCCTGGACGGGACAGGGGGCCGAGCAGTACTTC
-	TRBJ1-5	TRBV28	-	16	CASSLGGSGRNQPQHF	TGTGCCAGCAGTTTAGGGGGGAGTGGAAGGAATCAGCCCCAGCATTTT
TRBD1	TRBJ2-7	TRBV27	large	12	CASSFTGAEQYF	TGTGCCAGCAGTTTCACAGGGGCCGAGCAGTACTTC
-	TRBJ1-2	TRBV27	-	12	CASRSWNYGYTF	TGTGCCAGCAGGTCATGGAACTATGGCTACACCTTC
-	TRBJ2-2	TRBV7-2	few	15	CASSLRLVLTGELFF	TGTGCCAGCAGCTTAAGACTAGTTCTTACCGGGGAGCTGTTTTTT
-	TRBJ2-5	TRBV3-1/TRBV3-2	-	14	CASSQGINQETQYF	TGTGCCAGCAGCCAAGGTATAAACCAAGAGACCCAGTACTTC
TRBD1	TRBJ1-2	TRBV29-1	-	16	CSVEVESHRGGSGYTF	TGCAGCGTTGAGGTTGAGTCCCACAGGGGTGGAAGTGGCTACACCTTC
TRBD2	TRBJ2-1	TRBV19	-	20	CASSWASTGTSGGRGNEQFF	TGTGCCAGTAGTTGGGCCTCGACAGGGACTAGCGGGGGCCGGGGCAATGAGCAGTTCTTC
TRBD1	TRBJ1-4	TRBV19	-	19	CASTTTLRQGAWTNEKLFF	TGTGCCAGTACCACCACCCTTCGACAGGGGGCTTGGACTAATGAAAAACTGTTTTTT
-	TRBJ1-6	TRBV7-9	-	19	CASSLEEYWGYGTSSPLHF	TGTGCCAGCAGCTTAGAGGAGTATTGGGGCTATGGGACCTCTTCACCCCTCCACTTT
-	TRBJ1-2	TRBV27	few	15	CASSNFNSANYGYTF	TGTGCCAGCAGCAACTTCAATTCGGCTAACTATGGCTACACCTTC
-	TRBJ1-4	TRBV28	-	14	CASSLTQYNEKLFF	TGTGCCAGCAGTTTAACACAGTATAATGAAAAACTGTTTTTT
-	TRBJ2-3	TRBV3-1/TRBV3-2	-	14	CASSPPSSTDTQYF	TGTGCCAGCAGCCCCCCCAGCAGCACAGATACGCAGTATTTT
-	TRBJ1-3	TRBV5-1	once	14	CASSLIGAGNTIYF	TGCGCCAGCAGCTTGATCGGGGCTGGAAACACCATATATTTT
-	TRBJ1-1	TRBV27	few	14	CASSLLPFYTEAFF	TGTGCCAGCAGCTTACTCCCGTTTTATACTGAAGCTTTCTTT
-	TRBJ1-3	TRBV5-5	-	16	CASSGGTASSGNTIYF	TGTGCCAGCAGCGGCGGTACAGCGAGCTCTGGAAACACCATATATTTT
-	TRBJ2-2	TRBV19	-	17	CASSIGIGRSNTGELFF	TGTGCCAGTAGTATAGGGATAGGACGGTCGAACACCGGGGAGCTGTTTTTT
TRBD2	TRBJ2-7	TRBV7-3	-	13	CASSPGGNYEQYF	TGTGCCAGCAGCCCGGGGGGGAACTACGAGCAGTACTTC
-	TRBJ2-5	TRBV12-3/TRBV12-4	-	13	CASIGDNQETQYF	TGTGCCAGCATCGGGGACAACCAAGAGACCCAGTACTTC
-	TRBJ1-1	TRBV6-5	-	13	CASTYDRTTEAFF	TGTGCCAGCACCTACGACAGGACCACTGAAGCTTTCTTT
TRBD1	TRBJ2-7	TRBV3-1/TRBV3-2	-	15	CASSQGTGPRNEQYF	TGTGCCAGCAGCCAGGGGACAGGCCCGAGGAACGAGCAGTACTTC
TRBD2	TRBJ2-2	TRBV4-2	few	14	CASRGGGDTGELFF	TGTGCCAGCAGGGGCGGGGGGGATACCGGGGAGCTGTTTTTT
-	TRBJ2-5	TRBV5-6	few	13	CASSLGQQETQYF	TGTGCCAGCAGCTTAGGGCAGCAAGAGACCCAGTACTTC
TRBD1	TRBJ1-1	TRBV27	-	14	CASSLRQGATEAFF	TGTGCCAGCAGTCTCAGACAGGGGGCCACTGAAGCTTTCTTT
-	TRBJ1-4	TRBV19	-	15	CASRTSDATNEKLFF	TGTGCCAGTAGGACCTCGGATGCAACTAATGAAAAACTGTTTTTT
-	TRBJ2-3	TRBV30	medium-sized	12	CASRDRTYTQYF	TGTGCCTCTAGAGACAGAACCTATACGCAGTATTTT